The clone carrying this TCR beta chain was seen a few times. Its antigen is unidentified. The table came from immunoSEQ multiplex PCR; TCRdb's copy has only in-frame clones and leaves some out. This table has 43,000 or so clones, about three quarters appearing once. The data were obtained in a study of vaccination effects on CD4 cells after COVID-19. About the study: Sampling occurred a median 72 days post second dose, range 14 to 241. Study-level results: Infection- and vaccine-induced clones contracted markedly late after vaccination.

Trimming removed 3 bases from V and 1 base from J, with 6 bases in between. Germline V lookup: CDR1 KGHSH, CDR2 LQKENI. The CDR3 is made up of 13 amino acids. Culture lasted about nine days before CD4+ T cell isolation. Either the mRNA-1273 or the BNT162b2 vaccine was given to participants as two doses. Previously uninfected by SARS-CoV-2, the vaccine recipients also showed negative nucleocapsid antibodies. The receptor's source is a human donor who received a COVID-19 vaccine. J is TRBJ1-1 and V is TRBV18; D ambiguous. This material consisted of CD4+ T cells from PBMCs cultured without peptide, taken after COVID-19 vaccination. CDR3 bases: TGTGCCAGCTCACCTCGGGAGAACACTGAAGCTTTCTTT. This codes for CASSPRENTEAFF.